The 22 T cell receptor beta chains below all came from one sample that was sequenced in a study of monozygotic twins with cystic fibrosis. TCRdb's table, derived via immunoSEQ multiplex PCR, lists solely in-frame clones and lacks some. The top ten clones hold 2.5% to 3% of a sample with around 27,000 clones, 95% to 97% of them seen once. Sample: blood. Receptor source: a girl aged 2 to 10 with cystic fibrosis.

This chain links TRBV27 with TRBJ2-7, with 12 positions matching TRBD2. Germline V gives CDR1 MNHEY, CDR2 SMNVEV (reference sequence). The CDR3 is made up of 15 amino acids. Germline trimming cut 6 bases from V and 0 bases from J; bases unmatched to any gene: 3. CDR3 bases: TGTGCCAGCAGGGGACTAGCGGGTAGCTCCTACGAGCAGTACTTC. Encoded protein: CASRGLAGSSYEQYF.

V usage is TRBV11-3 and J usage is TRBJ2-7, with D possibly matching TRBD1 (5 bases). The CDR3 sequence is 14 residues long. Germline CDR1 reads SGHNT; CDR2 reads YENEEA. Trimming cost V 1 base and J 4 bases, with 11 bases left between them. DNA of the CDR3: TGTGCCAGCAGCTTAGTCCCAAGGGGTTACGAGCAGTACTTC. This codes for CASSLVPRGYEQYF. The whole variable domain, filled in from reference TRBV11-3 and TRBJ2-7, reads EAGVVQSPRYKIIEKKQPVAFWCNPISGHNTLYWYLQNLGQGPELLIRYENEEAVDDSQLPKDRFSAERLKGVDSTLKIQPAELGDSAVYLCASSLVPRGYEQYFGPGTRLTVT.

The chain has TRBV7-3 and TRBJ2-5, with 8 bases fitting TRBD1. Germline CDR1 is SGHTA and CDR2 is FQGTGA. The trim removed 5 bases at V and 5 bases at J, leaving 7 bases unmatched. The CDR3 is 14 amino acids. Written as DNA, the CDR3 is TGTGCCAGCAGCCCACAGGGGGGTCGGGAGACCCAGTACTTC. Amino acid sequence: CASSPQGGRETQYF.

The chain joins TRBV28 to TRBJ2-1; 10 nucleotides agree with TRBD2. CDR1 and CDR2 (germline): MDHEN, SYDVKM. The CDR3 length is 16 residues. V was pared by 6 bases and J by 2 bases, with 7 bases of the junction left unmatched. CDR3 amino acids: CASSRGLAETYNEQFF. CDR3 in DNA: TGTGCCAGCAGCCGCGGACTAGCGGAGACCTACAATGAGCAGTTCTTC.

The J gene is TRBJ2-3, the V gene TRBV9; the D is unclear. Trimming shortened V by 2 bases and J by 0 bases, and 4 bases separated the two germline ends. CDR1 is SGDLS, CDR2 YYNGEE, per germline. The CDR3 sequence is 13 residues long. DNA of the CDR3: TGTGCCAGCAGCGTCGGGAGCACAGATACGCAGTATTTT. It yields the protein CASSVGSTDTQYF.

V is TRBV19 and J is TRBJ1-5; D gene ambiguous. The CDR3 loop spans 13 amino acids. Germline-derived CDR1 and CDR2 are LNHDA and SQIVND (reference sequence). The germline V and J ends were trimmed by 0 bases and 5 bases, with 5 bases remaining between them. CDR3 in DNA: TGTGCCAGTAGTATAGACCGGTATCAGCCCCAGCATTTT. It translates to CASSIDRYQPQHF. Supplemented by reference TRBV19 and TRBJ1-5, the full variable domain reads DGGITQSPKYLFRKEGQNVTLSCEQNLNHDAMYWYRQDPGQGLRLIYYSQIVNDFQKGDIAEGYSVSREKKESFPLTVTSAQKNPTAFYLCASSIDRYQPQHFGDGTRLSIL.

The chain carries TRBV5-1 and TRBJ2-5; a possible D gene is TRBD2 (6 bases). The germline V gene has CDR1 SGHRS and CDR2 YFSETQ. V gave up 3 bases and J gave up 2 bases, with 11 bases separating them. This CDR3 is 14 amino acids long. For the CDR3, the DNA is TGCGCCAGCAGCTCCCGGGACTTGCAAGAGACCCAGTACTTC. It yields the protein CASSSRDLQETQYF.

V gene TRBV27 combines with J gene TRBJ1-2, with TRBD1 matching 8 bases. Germline loops: CDR1 MNHEY, CDR2 SMNVEV (reference sequence). The CDR3 is made up of 19 amino acids. Losses at the gene ends were 5 bases for V and 2 bases for J; bases not matched to a gene: 19. The CDR3 spells CASSRQGHGTFLSNYGYTF. CDR3 in DNA: TGTGCCAGCAGTCGACAGGGGCATGGGACATTTCTATCCAACTATGGCTACACCTTC.

The genes are TRBV6-5 and TRBJ1-1; 7 bases are shared with TRBD1. Per the germline V gene, CDR1 is MNHEY and CDR2 is SVGAGI. V gave up 1 base and J gave up 0 bases; unmatched junction bases: 5. The CDR3 contains 16 residues. The CDR3 DNA sequence: TGTGCCAGCAGTTACTTCAGGGGGGGCATGAACACTGAAGCTTTCTTT. This gives the protein CASSYFRGGMNTEAFF.

The chain uses TRBV28 and TRBJ2-4; D ambiguous. Germline V gene lookup returns CDR1 MDHEN and CDR2 SYDVKM. This CDR3 spans 14 amino acids. V shed 6 bases and J shed 1 base, with 10 bases lying between them. The DNA of the CDR3 is TGTGCCAGCAGCCCTCCCGGGGCCAAAAACATTCAGTACTTC. Translation gives CASSPPGAKNIQYF.

The rearrangement joins TRBV29-1 to TRBJ2-1, with TRBD2 matching over 13 bases. CDR1 and CDR2 from the germline V gene are SQVTM and ANQGSEA. Unmatched junction bases numbered 12, after V lost 4 bases and J lost 12 bases. CDR3 length equals 15 residues. The CDR3 is CSVGLLAGGPGGQFF. CDR3 sequence (DNA): TGCAGCGTTGGCCTACTAGCGGGAGGGCCTGGGGGGCAGTTCTTC.

The chain uses TRBV7-9 and TRBJ2-3, with D hard to call. V shed 4 bases and J shed 11 bases, with 10 bases lying between them. Per germline, CDR1 SEHNR and CDR2 FQNEAQ (reference sequence). The CDR3 sequence is 11 residues long. The CDR3 nucleotides read TGTGCCAGCAGCTACGGGCTGGAGCAGTATTTT. Amino acid sequence: CASSYGLEQYF.

The table lists this clone with a count of one. The gene calls are TRBV6-6 and TRBJ2-4; the D gene is possibly TRBD2 (5 bases). V lost 8 bases to trimming and J lost 8 bases, with 10 bases between them. This CDR3 spans 11 amino acids. Germline lookup yields CDR1 MNHNY and CDR2 SVGAGI (reference sequence). CDR3 in amino acids: CASLAFDIQYF. The DNA of the CDR3 is TGTGCCAGCCTAGCTTTTGACATTCAGTACTTC.

The chain has TRBV6-1 and TRBJ2-7, with D possibly being TRBD1 or TRBD2 (6 bases each). V was cut by 0 bases and J by 7 bases, with 16 bases left in between. This CDR3 contains 15 residues. The germline V gene has CDR1 MNHNS and CDR2 SASEGT. CDR3 loop: CASSEAVWGAGEQYF. Written as DNA, the CDR3 is TGTGCCAGCAGTGAAGCGGTATGGGGGGCAGGTGAGCAGTACTTC.

The rearrangement uses TRBV7-6 and TRBJ2-3, with 8 bases identical to TRBD2. The CDR3 covers 17 residues. The germline CDR1 and CDR2 sequences are SGHVS and FNYEAQ. J was trimmed by 2 bases and V by 5 bases; bases with no gene match: 12. The chain's CDR3 is CASSHRVAGPSTDTQYF. The CDR3 DNA reads as TGTGCCAGCAGCCACCGGGTAGCGGGACCTTCCACAGATACGCAGTATTTT.

The rearrangement links TRBV6-1 to TRBJ2-5; 7 bases line up with TRBD1. After removal of 4 bases from V and 1 base from J, the junction contained 9 bases not matched to a gene. The V gene's germline CDR1 is MNHNS and CDR2 SASEGT. CDR3 length: 16 residues. CDR3 region: CASSATGVPFQETQYF. In DNA, the CDR3 is TGTGCCAGCAGTGCAACAGGGGTCCCCTTCCAAGAGACCCAGTACTTC.

The CDR3 reads CASSLSSVPGNTIYF. CDR3 DNA sequence: TGTGCCAGCAGTTTATCTTCCGTGCCCGGAAACACCATATATTTT. This sequence joins TRBV27 and TRBJ1-3; D uncertain. Germline values: CDR1 MNHEY, CDR2 SMNVEV (reference sequence). The CDR3 sequence is 15 residues long. V shed 0 bases and J shed 4 bases, with 10 bases lying between them.

The chain couples TRBV27 to TRBJ2-2, with 12 bases lining up with TRBD2. Germline CDR1 and CDR2: MNHEY and SMNVEV (reference sequence). V dropped 7 bases and J dropped 2; count of bases not matched to a gene: 5. This CDR3 region has 16 residues. For the CDR3, the DNA is TGTGCCAGCAACGGACTAGCGGGGATCAACACCGGGGAGCTGTTTTTT. Its protein is CASNGLAGINTGELFF.

J is TRBJ1-1 and V is TRBV18, with 10 bases lining up with TRBD1. The V gene end was trimmed by 4 bases and the J gene end by 6 bases; junction bases not matched to a gene: 5. The CDR3 spans 14 residues. Germline lookup yields CDR1 KGHSH and CDR2 LQKENI. CDR3 sequence (DNA): TGTGCCAGCTCACGGGACAGGGGTAAGGCTGAAGCTTTCTTT. This encodes CASSRDRGKAEAFF.

The chain couples TRBV10-3 to TRBJ2-7; 9 positions agree with TRBD1. The V segment lost 6 bases and the J segment 9 bases; nucleotides outside the gene matches: 15. The CDR3 spans 15 residues. Germline V lookup: CDR1 ENHRY, CDR2 SYGVKD. The CDR3 loop reads CAISTPGTGSWGQYF. DNA for the CDR3: TGTGCCATCAGCACTCCCGGGACAGGGTCTTGGGGGCAGTACTTC.

The V and J genes are TRBV6-5 and TRBJ2-2; perhaps D is TRBD1 or TRBD2 (5 bases each). Germline assignment: CDR1 MNHEY and CDR2 SVGAGI. The CDR3 loop spans 15 amino acids. Trimming removed 5 bases from V and 1 base from J, with 11 bases in between. Here the CDR3 reads CASSTLGRNTGELFF. CDR3 in DNA: TGTGCCAGCAGTACCCTGGGACGGAACACCGGGGAGCTGTTTTTT.

The V gene is TRBV7-6, the J gene TRBJ2-1; the match to TRBD2 covers 10 bases. V dropped 4 bases and J dropped 3; count of bases not matched to a gene: 12. The germline V gene has CDR1 SGHVS and CDR2 FNYEAQ. The CDR3 is made up of 18 amino acids. The CDR3 reads CASSWISTSGPNYNEQFF. DNA for the CDR3: TGTGCCAGCAGCTGGATATCGACTAGCGGGCCGAACTACAATGAGCAGTTCTTC.